This TCR beta chain was observed in a study of blood T cell repertoires in COVID-19. Study summary: T cells, B-cell-depleted T cells, or PBMCs provided the cDNA or gDNA that served as material.

In the original processing: Counts of nucleated cells, estimated from reference gene primer amplification, were obtained. Assay used: immunoSEQ multiplex PCR; TCRdb lists only in-frame clones, some missing. V, J and clone size derive from that table, while D and trimming were established from the DNA sequence. This table has about 220,000 clones, around 83% appearing once. The J segment lost 4 bases and the V segment lost 1 base, leaving 11 bases of the junction unmatched. There are 17 residues in the CDR3. Germline V CDR1 and CDR2: SGHDT, YYEEEE. This chain joins TRBV5-6 and TRBJ1-1; 9 positions agree with TRBD1. This TCR derives from a man in his forties or fifties who had recovered from COVID-19. Sequencing was performed on peripheral blood. This chain's CDR3 is CASSLRGGTGIFTEAFF. DNA of the CDR3: TGTGCCAGCAGCTTGAGGGGAGGGACAGGGATCTTCACTGAAGCTTTCTTT.